This entry features one TCR beta chain sequence. V shed 6 bases, J shed 5 bases, and the junction held 9 bases outside the gene matches. CDR3 length: 15 amino acids. Looked up from germline, CDR1 is SGHRS and CDR2 is YFSETQ. These data are taken from a study of control samples from healthy donors and cancer patients. TCRdb's table, derived via immunoSEQ multiplex PCR, lists solely in-frame clones and lacks some. The table lists about 96,000 clones, approximately 95% of them singletons. This sequence joins TRBV5-1 and TRBJ2-1; 9 bases line up with TRBD2. Sequencing was done on a sample of blood. The TCR originated in a man aged 18 to 30 in good health. CDR3 nucleotide sequence: TGCGCCAGCAAGGGTCTAGCGGGGAGTAACAATGAGCAGTTCTTC. It encodes CASKGLAGSNNEQFF.